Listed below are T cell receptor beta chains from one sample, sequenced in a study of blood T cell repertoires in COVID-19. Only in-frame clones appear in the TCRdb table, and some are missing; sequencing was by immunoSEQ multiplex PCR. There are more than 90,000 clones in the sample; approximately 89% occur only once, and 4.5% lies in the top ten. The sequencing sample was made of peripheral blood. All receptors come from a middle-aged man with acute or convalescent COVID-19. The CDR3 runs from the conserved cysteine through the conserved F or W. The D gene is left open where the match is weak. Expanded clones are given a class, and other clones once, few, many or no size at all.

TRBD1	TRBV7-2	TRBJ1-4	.	TGTGCCAGCAGCCACGACAGGGTGAATGAAAAACTGTTTTTT	CASSHDRVNEKLFF
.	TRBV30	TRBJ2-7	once	TGTGCCTCGTCGCCGGGCGACAGCGAGCAGTACTTC	CASSPGDSEQYF
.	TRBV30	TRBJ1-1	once	TGTGCCTGGAGTGGTGGACAGTTTGAAGCTTTCTTT	CAWSGGQFEAFF
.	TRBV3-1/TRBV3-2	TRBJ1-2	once	TGTGCCAGCAGCCAAGGGGTAGGACTTAGCTATGGCTACACCTTC	CASSQGVGLSYGYTF
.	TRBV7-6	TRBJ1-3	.	TGTGCCAGCAGCTTAGAAGCGGGGCAGGGCCACTCTGGAAACACCATATATTTT	CASSLEAGQGHSGNTIYF
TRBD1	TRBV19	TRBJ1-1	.	TGTGCCAGTAGTACTTCCGGGGGACAGGGTTCGAAAGCTTTCTTT	CASSTSGGQGSKAFF
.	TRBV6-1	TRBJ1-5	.	TGTGCCAGCATCGGAGGGGCCAACAATCAGCCCCAGCATTTT	CASIGGANNQPQHF
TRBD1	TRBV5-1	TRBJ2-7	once	TGCGCCAGCACCTTAGGACAGGGCTCTGACGAGCAGTACTTC	CASTLGQGSDEQYF
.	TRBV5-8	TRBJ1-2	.	TGTGCCAGCAGCTCGAACAGGCGATATAACTATGGCTACACCTTC	CASSSNRRYNYGYTF
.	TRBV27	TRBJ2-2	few	TGTGCCAGCAGTTCTCGAGGACAGATGTCCGGGGAGCTGTTTTTT	CASSSRGQMSGELFF
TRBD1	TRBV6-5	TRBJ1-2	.	TGTGCCAGCAGCAAGGGACAGGGGCGCTATGGCTACACCTTC	CASSKGQGRYGYTF
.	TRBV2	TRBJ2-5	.	TGTGCCAGCAGTGAATTGGGCAGCCTGGGAGAGACCCAGTACTTC	CASSELGSLGETQYF
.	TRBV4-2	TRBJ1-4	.	TGTGCCAGCAGCCAGAACCCGGGAGGAATTGAAAAACTGTTTTTT	CASSQNPGGIEKLFF
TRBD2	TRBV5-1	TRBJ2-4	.	TGCGCCAGCAGCTTGCTAGCGGGAGGGCCCGACAAAAACATTCAGTACTTC	CASSLLAGGPDKNIQYF
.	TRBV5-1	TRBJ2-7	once	TGCGCCAGCAGCTTGGAAGGGGTTAGGTACGAGCAGTACTTC	CASSLEGVRYEQYF
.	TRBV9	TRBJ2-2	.	TGTGCCAGCAGCGTCGGTCAGGGGCACGGGGAGCTGTTTTTT	CASSVGQGHGELFF
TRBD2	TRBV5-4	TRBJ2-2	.	TGTGCCAGCAGCACGGGGACTAGCGGGGGCACCGGGGAGCTGTTTTTT	CASSTGTSGGTGELFF
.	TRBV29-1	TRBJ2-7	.	TGCAGCGTCAAAGGGGCCTCCTACGAGCAGTACTTC	CSVKGASYEQYF
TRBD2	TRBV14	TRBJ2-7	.	TGTGCCAGCAGCCGGACTAGCGGGGGGGCAAGAGGTCGGGAGCAGTACTTC	CASSRTSGGARGREQYF
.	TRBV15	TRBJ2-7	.	TGTGCCACCAGCAGGACAGGCCCTAGCTCCTACGAGCAGTACTTC	CATSRTGPSSYEQYF
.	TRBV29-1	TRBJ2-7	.	TGCAGCGTTAGGCAGCGAGGGTCCTACGAGCAGTACTTC	CSVRQRGSYEQYF
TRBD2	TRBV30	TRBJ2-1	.	TGTGCCTGGACGCTAGGGCTAGCGGGAGTTCACTACAATGAGCAGTTCTTC	CAWTLGLAGVHYNEQFF
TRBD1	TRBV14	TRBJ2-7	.	TGTGCCAGCAGCATCCGACAGGGTCCCTACGAGCAGTACTTC	CASSIRQGPYEQYF
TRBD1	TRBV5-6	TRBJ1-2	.	TGTGCCAGCAGCGAACAGGGGAACTATGGCTACACCTTC	CASSEQGNYGYTF
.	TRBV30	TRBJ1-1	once	TGTGCCTGGAGTACCCGACAGGATGGGACTGAAGCTTTCTTT	CAWSTRQDGTEAFF
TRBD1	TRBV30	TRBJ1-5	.	TGTGCCTGGAGCCAAACAGGGGTTCAGCCCCAGCATTTT	CAWSQTGVQPQHF
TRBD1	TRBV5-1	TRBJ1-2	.	TGCGCCAGCAGTTACGGACAGGACGACTATGGCTACACCTTC	CASSYGQDDYGYTF
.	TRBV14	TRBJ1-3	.	TGTGCCAGCAGCGCAGTTGGAGCCTCTGGAAACACCATATATTTT	CASSAVGASGNTIYF
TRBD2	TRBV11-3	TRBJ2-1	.	TGTGCCAGCAGCCCCTACCTACTAGCGGCCCACTACAATGAGCAGTTCTTC	CASSPYLLAAHYNEQFF
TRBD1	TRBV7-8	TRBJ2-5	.	TGTGCCAGCTCTCCCCGGGACAGGGGGCCCGAGACCCAGTACTTC	CASSPRDRGPETQYF
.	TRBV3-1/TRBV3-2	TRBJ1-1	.	TGTGCCAGCAGCCAACCATTGACTCCCGGGGCTGAAGCTTTCTTT	CASSQPLTPGAEAFF
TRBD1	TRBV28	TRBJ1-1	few	TGTGCCAGCAGAGTTCTGGGACAGGAAAAGACTGAAGCTTTCTTT	CASRVLGQEKTEAFF
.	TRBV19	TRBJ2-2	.	TGTGCCAGTAGTATAGAGAGGAGGGGGAACACCGGGGAGCTGTTTTTT	CASSIERRGNTGELFF
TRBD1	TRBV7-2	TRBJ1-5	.	TGTGCCAGCAGCTTAGAAGCGACAGGGGGTCAGCCCCAGCATTTT	CASSLEATGGQPQHF
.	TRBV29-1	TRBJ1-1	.	TGCAGCGTCCCGTGGGGCAACCGGGACACTGAAGCTTTCTTT	CSVPWGNRDTEAFF
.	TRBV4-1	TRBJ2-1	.	TGCGCCAGCAGCCATTTGGACATTATCTCCTACAATGAGCAGTTCTTC	CASSHLDIISYNEQFF
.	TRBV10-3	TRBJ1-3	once	TGTGCCATCAGTGCCGGGACTGGAAACACCATATATTTT	CAISAGTGNTIYF
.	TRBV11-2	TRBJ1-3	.	TGTGCCAGCAGCTTAGAGGGGGCTGGTGGAAACACCATATATTTT	CASSLEGAGGNTIYF
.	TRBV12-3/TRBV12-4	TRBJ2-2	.	TGTGCCAGCAACAGTAAACGGACCGGGGAGCTGTTTTTT	CASNSKRTGELFF
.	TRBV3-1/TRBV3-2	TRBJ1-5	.	TGTGCCAGCAGCCTACCTCCGGGACCCCAGCATTTT	CASSLPPGPQHF
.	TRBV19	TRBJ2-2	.	TGTGCCAGTTGTCATACCAGGGAGAACACCGGGGAGCTGTTTTTT	CASCHTRENTGELFF
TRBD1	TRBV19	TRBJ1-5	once	TGTGCCAGTAGTATAGTACAGGGGGATCAGCCCCAGCATTTT	CASSIVQGDQPQHF
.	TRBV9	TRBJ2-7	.	TGTGCCAGCAGCGTAGAGGGGGGGCCCTACGAGCAGTACTTC	CASSVEGGPYEQYF
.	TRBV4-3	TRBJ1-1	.	TGCGCCAGCAGCCAAGATTGGACCGGGAGCACTGAAGCTTTCTTT	CASSQDWTGSTEAFF
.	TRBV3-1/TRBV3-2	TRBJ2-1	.	TGTGCCAGCAGCCAAGAGGGTAGGGGGATGCTGGGTGAGCAGTTCTTC	CASSQEGRGMLGEQFF
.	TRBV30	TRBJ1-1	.	TGTGCCTGGAGTGTTGGGAGGACGGGGATGAACACTGAAGCTTTCTTT	CAWSVGRTGMNTEAFF
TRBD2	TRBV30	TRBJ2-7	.	TGTGCCTGGACCCCCCCGTGGCTAGCGGGAGTGTACGAGCAGTACTTC	CAWTPPWLAGVYEQYF